These 11 T cell receptor beta chains were sequenced from one sample in a study of blood T cell repertoires in COVID-19. Repertoires were generated with immunoSEQ multiplex PCR, while TCRdb's copy carries only in-frame clones and drops some. Found here are hundreds of thousands of clones, about 88% of them singletons; the top ten hold roughly 1.4%. Material: PBMCs or T cells enriched from blood (not recorded which). The receptors derive from a woman aged 18-29 years who had been exposed to COVID-19.

V and J are TRBV28 and TRBJ2-7; D gene ambiguous. The V end lost 8 bases, the J end lost 2 bases, and 7 bases lay between the germline ends. The CDR3 runs 11 residues. CDR1 is MDHEN, CDR2 SYDVKM, per germline. CDR3 amino acids: CASGPPYEQYF. CDR3 DNA sequence: TGTGCCAGCGGCCCACCCTACGAGCAGTACTTC.

The chain carries TRBV25-1 and TRBJ2-1; 10 bases are a match to TRBD2. Unmatched junction bases numbered 4, after V lost 3 bases and J lost 5 bases. Germline V gives CDR1 MGHDK, CDR2 SYGVNS. The CDR3 covers 15 residues. CDR3 sequence: CASSEPGLANNEQFF. For the CDR3, the DNA is TGTGCCAGCAGTGAGCCGGGACTAGCGAACAATGAGCAGTTCTTC.

The V gene is TRBV14, the J gene TRBJ2-1; 12 nucleotides align to TRBD2. The CDR3 consists of 17 residues. With 3 bases clipped from V and 2 bases from J, the junction kept 5 bases outside the gene matches. Germline V CDR1 and CDR2: SGHDN, FVKESK. Here the CDR3 DNA reads TGTGCCAGCAGCCAGAGGACTAGCGGGGACCCCTACAATGAGCAGTTCTTC. Protein: CASSQRTSGDPYNEQFF.

The J gene is TRBJ2-2, the V gene TRBV19; unclear D gene. Trimming stripped 2 bases from V and 4 bases from J, with 11 bases between. CDR3 size: 15 residues. Germline lookup yields CDR1 LNHDA and CDR2 SQIVND (reference sequence). In nucleotides, the CDR3 is TGTGCCAGTAGTATATCCGGCAGGATCACCGGGGAGCTGTTTTTT. Its protein is CASSISGRITGELFF. The variable domain in full, completed from reference TRBV19 and TRBJ2-2, reads DGGITQSPKYLFRKEGQNVTLSCEQNLNHDAMYWYRQDPGQGLRLIYYSQIVNDFQKGDIAEGYSVSREKKESFPLTVTSAQKNPTAFYLCASSISGRITGELFFGEGSRLTVL.

CDR3 protein: CASSRMTGIINNEQFF. CDR3 nucleotide sequence: TGTGCCAGCAGCCGGATGACAGGGATAATTAACAATGAGCAGTTCTTC. V usage is TRBV5-6 and J usage is TRBJ2-1; 7 bases line up with TRBD1. The CDR3 is 16 residues long. Germline V gene sequence: CDR1 SGHDT, CDR2 YYEEEE. Unmatched junction bases numbered 12, after V lost 4 bases and J lost 5 bases.

This clone was counted between two and nine times. J is TRBJ1-2 and V is TRBV2; 9 bases match TRBD1. The CDR3 is 15 residues long. Unmatched junction bases numbered 12, after V lost 10 bases and J lost 3 bases. CDR1 SNHLY and CDR2 FYNNEI come from the germline V gene. This CDR3 reads CANTVDRGSDYGYTF. The CDR3 DNA reads as TGTGCCAACACCGTAGACAGGGGGTCGGACTATGGCTACACCTTC.

The chain is built from TRBV27 and TRBJ2-7; the match to TRBD2 covers 7 bases. The CDR3 contains 16 residues. V was clipped by 0 bases and J by 6 bases; unmatched bases: 11. Germline-derived CDR1 and CDR2 are MNHEY and SMNVEV (reference sequence). In DNA form, the CDR3 reads TGTGCCAGCAGTTTATCCCCGGCGGGGCGGGAGCGCGAGCAGTACTTC. Its protein product is CASSLSPAGREREQYF.

The chain combines TRBV4-1 with TRBJ1-2; D might be TRBD1 (5 bases). The CDR3 runs 14 residues. Germline lookup yields CDR1 MGHRA and CDR2 YSYEKL. V lost 2 bases and J 4 bases, leaving 11 bases between the germline ends. CDR3 protein: CASSQPTERYGYTF. The CDR3 nucleotides are TGCGCCAGCAGCCAACCGACAGAACGCTATGGCTACACCTTC.

The rearrangement uses TRBV9 and TRBJ2-1; D remains ambiguous. Germline CDR1 and CDR2: SGDLS and YYNGEE. The length of the CDR3 is 14 residues. V shed 0 bases and J shed 9 bases, with 13 bases lying between them. The chain's CDR3 is CASSVDSTVGEQFF. The CDR3 nucleotides are TGTGCCAGCAGCGTAGATAGTACGGTCGGTGAGCAGTTCTTC.

This clone has only one observation. This chain uses TRBV25-1 with TRBJ2-7; 7 nucleotides align to TRBD1. Germline V CDR1 and CDR2: MGHDK, SYGVNS. The trim removed 4 bases at V and 2 bases at J, leaving 5 bases unmatched. The CDR3 extends over 14 amino acids. CDR3 nucleotides: TGTGCCAGCAGTGGAACCGACAGGGCCTACGAGCAGTACTTC. Residues: CASSGTDRAYEQYF.

The chain recombines TRBV3-1 (or the pseudogene TRBV3-2) with TRBJ1-2, with a tentative D call TRBD1 (5 bases). The CDR3 is made up of 14 amino acids. The V end lost 10 bases, the J end lost 4 bases, and 19 bases lay between the germline ends. From germline, CDR1 is LGHDT and CDR2 YNNKEL (reference sequence). The CDR3 sequence: CANGGGMVGYGYTF. CDR3 in DNA: TGTGCCAACGGGGGGGGAATGGTTGGCTATGGCTACACCTTC.